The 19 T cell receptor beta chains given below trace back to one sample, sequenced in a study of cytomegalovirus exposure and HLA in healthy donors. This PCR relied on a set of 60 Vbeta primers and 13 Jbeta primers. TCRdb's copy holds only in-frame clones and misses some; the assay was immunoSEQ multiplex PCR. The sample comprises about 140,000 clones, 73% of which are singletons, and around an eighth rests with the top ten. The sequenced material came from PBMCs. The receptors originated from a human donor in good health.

This CDR3 reads CASSVSAGRGETQYF. CDR3 nucleotide sequence: TGTGCCAGCAGCGTATCCGCGGGGCGGGGAGAGACCCAGTACTTC. The rearrangement links TRBV9 to TRBJ2-5; D is possibly TRBD2 (6 bases). Germline V lookup: CDR1 SGDLS, CDR2 YYNGEE. V dropped 1 base and J dropped 4 bases, with 14 bases sitting between them. CDR3 length: 15 residues. Combining the CDR3 with reference TRBV9 and TRBJ2-5 gives the whole variable domain DSGVTQTPKHLITATGQRVTLRCSPRSGDLSVYWYQQSLDQGLQFLIQYYNGEERAKGNILERFSAQQFPDLHSELNLSSLELGDSALYFCASSVSAGRGETQYFGPGTRLLVL.

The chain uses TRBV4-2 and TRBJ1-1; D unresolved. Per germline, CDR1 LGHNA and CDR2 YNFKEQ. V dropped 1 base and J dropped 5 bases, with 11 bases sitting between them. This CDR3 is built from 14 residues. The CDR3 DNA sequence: TGTGCCAGCAGCCAAGGCGGGCGGGGTACTGAAGCTTTCTTT. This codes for CASSQGGRGTEAFF.

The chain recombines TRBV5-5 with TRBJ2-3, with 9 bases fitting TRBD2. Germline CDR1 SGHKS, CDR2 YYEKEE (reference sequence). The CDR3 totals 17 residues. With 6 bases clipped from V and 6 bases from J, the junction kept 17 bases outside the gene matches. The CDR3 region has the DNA TGTGCCAGCACCCATATCATCGGGAGCGGGAGGCCCGATACGCAGTATTTT. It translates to CASTHIIGSGRPDTQYF.

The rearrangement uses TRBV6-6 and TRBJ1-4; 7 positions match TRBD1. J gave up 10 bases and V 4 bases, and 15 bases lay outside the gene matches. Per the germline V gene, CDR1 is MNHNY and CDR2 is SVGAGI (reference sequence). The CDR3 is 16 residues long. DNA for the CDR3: TGTGCCAGCAGTTCTCTAGGGACAGCGGTCGGTGCAAAACTGTTTTTT. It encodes CASSSLGTAVGAKLFF.

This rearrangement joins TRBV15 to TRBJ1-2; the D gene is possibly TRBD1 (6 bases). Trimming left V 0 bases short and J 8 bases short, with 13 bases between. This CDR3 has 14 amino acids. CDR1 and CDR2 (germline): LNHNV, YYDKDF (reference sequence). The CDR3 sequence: CATSRDVAGAGYTF. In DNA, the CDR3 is TGTGCCACCAGCAGAGACGTGGCAGGGGCCGGCTACACCTTC.

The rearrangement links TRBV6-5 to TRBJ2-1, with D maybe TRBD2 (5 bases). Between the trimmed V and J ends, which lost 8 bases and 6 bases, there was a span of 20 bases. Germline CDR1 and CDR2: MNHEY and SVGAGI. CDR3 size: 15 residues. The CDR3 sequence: CASRSRRRNANEQFF. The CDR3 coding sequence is TGTGCCAGCCGGTCTCGGAGGCGCAACGCCAATGAGCAGTTCTTC.

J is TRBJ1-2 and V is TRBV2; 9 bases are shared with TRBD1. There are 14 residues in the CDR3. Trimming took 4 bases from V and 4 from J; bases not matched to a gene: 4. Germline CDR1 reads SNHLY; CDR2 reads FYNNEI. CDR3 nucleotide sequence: TGTGCCAGCAGTGGGGACAGGGAGATCTATGGCTACACCTTC. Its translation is CASSGDREIYGYTF.

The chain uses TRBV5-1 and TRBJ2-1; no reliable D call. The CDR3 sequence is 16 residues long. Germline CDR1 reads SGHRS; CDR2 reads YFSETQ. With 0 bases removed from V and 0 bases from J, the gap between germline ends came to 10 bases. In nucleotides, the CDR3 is TGCGCCAGCAGCTTGGAGGAGATAAGCTCCTACAATGAGCAGTTCTTC. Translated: CASSLEEISSYNEQFF.

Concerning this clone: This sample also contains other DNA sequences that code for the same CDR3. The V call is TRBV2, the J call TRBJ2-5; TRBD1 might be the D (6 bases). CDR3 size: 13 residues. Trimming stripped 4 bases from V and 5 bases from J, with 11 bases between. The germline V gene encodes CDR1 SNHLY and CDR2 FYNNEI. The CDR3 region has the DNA TGTGCCAGCAGTGTCAGGGGTGGGGAGACCCAGTACTTC. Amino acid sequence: CASSVRGGETQYF.

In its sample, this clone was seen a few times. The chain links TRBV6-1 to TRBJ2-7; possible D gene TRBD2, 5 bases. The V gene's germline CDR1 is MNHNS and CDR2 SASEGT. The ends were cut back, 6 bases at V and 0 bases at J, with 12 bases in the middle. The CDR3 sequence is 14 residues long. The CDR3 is CASRAEADSYEQYF. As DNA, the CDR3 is TGTGCCAGCAGAGCGGAGGCCGACTCCTACGAGCAGTACTTC.

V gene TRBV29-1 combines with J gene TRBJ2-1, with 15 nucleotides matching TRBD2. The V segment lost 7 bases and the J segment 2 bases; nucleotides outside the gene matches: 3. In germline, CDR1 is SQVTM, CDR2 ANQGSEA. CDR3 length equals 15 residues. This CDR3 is CSAGLAGGTYNEQFF. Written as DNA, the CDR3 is TGCAGCGCCGGACTAGCGGGAGGGACCTACAATGAGCAGTTCTTC.

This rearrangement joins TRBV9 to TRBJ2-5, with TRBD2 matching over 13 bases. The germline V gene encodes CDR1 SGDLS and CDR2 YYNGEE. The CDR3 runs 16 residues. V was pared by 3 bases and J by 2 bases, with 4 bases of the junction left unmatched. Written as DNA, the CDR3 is TGTGCCAGCAGCGGGGGACTAGCGGGGATACAAGAGACCCAGTACTTC. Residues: CASSGGLAGIQETQYF.

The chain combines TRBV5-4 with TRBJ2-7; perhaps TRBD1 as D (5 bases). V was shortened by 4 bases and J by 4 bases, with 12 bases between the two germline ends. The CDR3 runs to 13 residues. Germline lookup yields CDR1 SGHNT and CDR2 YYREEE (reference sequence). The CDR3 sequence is CASSLDRIYEQYF. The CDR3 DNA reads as TGTGCCAGCAGCCTTGACAGAATTTACGAGCAGTACTTC. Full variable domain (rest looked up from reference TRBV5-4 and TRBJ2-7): ETGVTQSPTHLIKTRGQQVTLRCSSQSGHNTVSWYQQALGQGPQFIFQYYREEENGRGNFPPRFSGLQFPNYSSELNVNALELDDSALYLCASSLDRIYEQYFGPGTRLTVT.

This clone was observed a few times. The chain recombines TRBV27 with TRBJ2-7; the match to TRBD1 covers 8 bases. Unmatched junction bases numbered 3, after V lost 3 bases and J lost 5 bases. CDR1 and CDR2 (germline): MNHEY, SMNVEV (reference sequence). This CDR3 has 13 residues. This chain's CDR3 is CASSLQGANEQYF. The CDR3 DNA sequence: TGTGCCAGCAGTTTGCAGGGGGCGAACGAGCAGTACTTC.

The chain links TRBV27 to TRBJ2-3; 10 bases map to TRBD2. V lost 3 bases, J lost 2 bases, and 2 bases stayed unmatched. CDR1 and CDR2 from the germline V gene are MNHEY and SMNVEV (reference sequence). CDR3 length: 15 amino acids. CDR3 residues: CASSFGLAVTDTQYF. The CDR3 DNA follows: TGTGCCAGCAGTTTTGGACTAGCGGTCACAGATACGCAGTATTTT.

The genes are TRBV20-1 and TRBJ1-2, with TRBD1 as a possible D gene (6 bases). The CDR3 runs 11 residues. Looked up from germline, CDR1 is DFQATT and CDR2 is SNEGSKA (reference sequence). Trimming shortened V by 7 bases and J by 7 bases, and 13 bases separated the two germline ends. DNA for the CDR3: TGCAGTGTCGCCCTCAGGGGTGGCTACACCTTC. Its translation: CSVALRGGYTF.

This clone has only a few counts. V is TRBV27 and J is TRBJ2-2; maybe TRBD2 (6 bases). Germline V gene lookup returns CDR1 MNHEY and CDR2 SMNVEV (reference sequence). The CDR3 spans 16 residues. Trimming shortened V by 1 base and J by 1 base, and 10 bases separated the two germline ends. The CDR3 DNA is TGTGCCAGCAGTTTATATAGCGGAGTGAACACCGGGGAGCTGTTTTTT. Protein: CASSLYSGVNTGELFF.

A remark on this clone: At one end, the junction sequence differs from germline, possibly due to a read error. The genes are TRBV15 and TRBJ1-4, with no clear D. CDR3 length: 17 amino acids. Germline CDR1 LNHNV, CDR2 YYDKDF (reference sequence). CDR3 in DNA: TGTGCCACCAGCGGAGATACCCCCGCAGGAGGCAATGAAAAACTGTTTTTT. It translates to CATSGDTPAGGNEKLFF.

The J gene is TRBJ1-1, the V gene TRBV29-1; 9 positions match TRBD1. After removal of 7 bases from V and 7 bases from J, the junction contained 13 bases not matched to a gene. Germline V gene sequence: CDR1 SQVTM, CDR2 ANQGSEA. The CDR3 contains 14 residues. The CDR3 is CSGGQGPVRCEAFF. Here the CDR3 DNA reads TGCAGCGGAGGACAGGGGCCCGTCAGATGTGAAGCTTTCTTT.